The 27 T cell receptor beta chains below come from one sample, sequenced in a study of T cell responses to AZD1222 COVID-19 vaccine (dated by TCRdb to the early 2020s). Library construction relied on the immunoSEQ multiplex PCR assay. The table comes from immuneACCESS by way of TCRdb, which keeps in-frame sequences with V and J called. Part of the clones is missing from these tables; in studies checked, under half for an unresolved V gene and the rest for unknown reasons. A total of 100,000 to 150,000 clones appear in this sample, around 80% of them only once. Roughly a quarter of the sample is in the top ten clones. According to the study, the label for this sample's time point signals: about 28 days (+/-7) after the second vaccine dose. The material sequenced was peripheral blood, taken 28 days after the second AZD1222 dose. These receptors originate from an adult who received the AZD1222 COVID-19 vaccine.

This clone was detected only once. The rearrangement uses TRBV7-8 and TRBJ2-3, with 14 positions matching TRBD2. Germline loops: CDR1 SGHVS, CDR2 FQNEAQ. The V segment lost 6 bases and the J segment 2 bases; nucleotides outside the gene matches: 7. The CDR3 extends over 17 amino acids. The CDR3 here is CASSRTSGGPLTDTQYF. The CDR3 region has the DNA TGTGCCAGCAGTCGGACTAGCGGGGGGCCTCTCACAGATACGCAGTATTTT.

The J gene is TRBJ1-6, the V gene TRBV14; 8 bases are a match to TRBD1. Per germline, CDR1 SGHDN and CDR2 FVKESK. This CDR3 has 16 amino acids. Trimming removed 1 base from V and 9 bases from J; junction bases left unmatched: 8. CDR3 in amino acids: CASSQGLDRVFSPLHF. For the CDR3, the DNA is TGTGCCAGCAGCCAAGGCCTGGACAGGGTGTTTTCACCCCTCCACTTT.

The J gene is TRBJ1-1, the V gene TRBV7-2; D unclear. CDR3 length: 14 residues. CDR1 and CDR2 (germline): SGHTA, FQGNSA. V lost 1 base, J lost 5 bases, and 11 bases lay in between. The CDR3 DNA is TGTGCCAGCAGCTTAGTATGGGGAAGTACTGAAGCTTTCTTT. Translating gives CASSLVWGSTEAFF. Combining the CDR3 with reference TRBV7-2 and TRBJ1-1 gives the whole variable domain GAGVSQSPSNKVTEKGKDVELRCDPISGHTALYWYRQSLGQGLEFLIYFQGNSAPDKSGLPSDRFSAERTGGSVSTLTIQRTQQEDSAVYLCASSLVWGSTEAFFGQGTRLTVV.

The chain has TRBV2 and TRBJ2-3, with TRBD2 matching 8 bases. CDR1 SNHLY and CDR2 FYNNEI come from the germline V gene. The CDR3 loop spans 15 amino acids. J lost 4 bases, V lost 9 bases, and 12 bases had no gene match. CDR3 DNA: TGTGCCAGTACCGGAACGGGAGGGTGGGCAGATACGCAGTATTTT. This translates into CASTGTGGWADTQYF.

The chain employs TRBV3-1 (or the pseudogene TRBV3-2) and TRBJ1-3; TRBD1 might be the D (5 bases). The CDR3 covers 17 residues. Per germline, CDR1 LGHDT and CDR2 YNNKEL (reference sequence). V lost 5 bases, J lost 4 bases, and 21 bases lay in between. CDR3 in DNA: TGTGCCAGCAGCTTAAGATCGGGGACGGGACGCGGAAACACCATATATTTT. It is translated as CASSLRSGTGRGNTIYF.

V and J are TRBV6-5 and TRBJ2-7; 7 nucleotides match TRBD1. V lost 4 bases and J lost 4; bases outside the gene matches: 4. Germline V gene data show CDR1 as MNHEY and CDR2 as SVGAGI. This CDR3 contains 13 residues. CDR3 DNA sequence: TGTGCCAGCAGTTTCTGGGGACAGTACGAGCAGTACTTC. Its protein is CASSFWGQYEQYF.

Regarding this clone: Other DNA sequences from this sample encode an identical CDR3 as well. The chain carries TRBV9 and TRBJ2-5; D gene unclear. Per the germline V gene, CDR1 is SGDLS and CDR2 is YYNGEE. Trimming pared 2 bases from V and 4 bases from J, leaving 6 bases between. CDR3 length: 12 residues. The CDR3 reads CASSVGRETQYF. In DNA form, the CDR3 reads TGTGCCAGCAGCGTGGGTAGAGAGACCCAGTACTTC.

In this sample, this clone turned up a few times. V and J are TRBV7-9 and TRBJ1-2; D ambiguous. The V end lost 1 base, the J end lost 4 bases, and 7 bases lay between the germline ends. Germline V lookup: CDR1 SEHNR, CDR2 FQNEAQ (reference sequence). The CDR3 has 13 amino acids. The CDR3 here is CASSLVSGYGYTF. The CDR3 bases are TGTGCCAGCAGCTTAGTGTCAGGCTATGGCTACACCTTC.

The rearrangement links TRBV6-5 to TRBJ1-1; the D gene is possibly TRBD1 (6 bases). This CDR3 spans 15 amino acids. Germline CDR1 is MNHEY and CDR2 is SVGAGI. Trimming pared 8 bases from V and 0 bases from J, leaving 16 bases between. CDR3 in amino acids: CASLLGGQMNTEAFF. The CDR3 nucleotides are TGTGCCAGCCTCCTAGGGGGGCAGATGAACACTGAAGCTTTCTTT.

The V gene is TRBV18, the J gene TRBJ2-7; D unresolved. The CDR3 loop spans 13 amino acids. Germline V gene sequence: CDR1 KGHSH, CDR2 LQKENI. V was cut by 4 bases and J by 2 bases, with 9 bases left in between. In nucleotides, the CDR3 is TGTGCCAGCTCACTCACCGCAGCCTACGAGCAGTACTTC. This encodes CASSLTAAYEQYF.

The V and J genes are TRBV3-1 (or the pseudogene TRBV3-2) and TRBJ1-1; TRBD1 matches at 9 bases. The V segment lost 6 bases and the J segment 0 bases; nucleotides outside the gene matches: 8. The CDR3 totals 16 residues. In germline, CDR1 is LGHDT, CDR2 YNNKEL (reference sequence). CDR3: CASRLGTGRMNTEAFF. CDR3 in DNA: TGTGCCAGCAGACTCGGGACAGGGAGGATGAACACTGAAGCTTTCTTT.

A few counts support this clone. The chain employs TRBV27 and TRBJ2-7; 12 bases are shared with TRBD2. The CDR3 is 14 residues long. Germline V lookup: CDR1 MNHEY, CDR2 SMNVEV (reference sequence). V gave up 6 bases and J gave up 0 bases; unmatched junction bases: 0. CDR3 amino acids: CASRTSGGSYEQYF. The DNA of the CDR3 is TGTGCCAGCAGGACTAGCGGGGGCTCCTACGAGCAGTACTTC.

The gene calls are TRBV2 and TRBJ2-5; 12 bases are shared with TRBD1. CDR3 length: 15 amino acids. Germline V CDR1 and CDR2: SNHLY, FYNNEI. The J segment lost 5 bases and the V segment lost 6 bases, leaving 7 bases of the junction unmatched. The CDR3 DNA follows: TGTGCCAGCAGCCCGGGACAGGGGGCATCGGAGACCCAGTACTTC. Translated: CASSPGQGASETQYF.

The gene calls are TRBV5-1 and TRBJ1-4; weak D call: TRBD1 (5 bases). The CDR3 sequence is 14 residues long. The V end was cut by 4 bases, the J end by 5 bases, with 12 bases between. Per germline, CDR1 SGHRS and CDR2 YFSETQ. The DNA for the CDR3 is TGCGCCAGCAGCACCCAGGGCGTCAATGAAAAACTGTTTTTT. The encoded protein is CASSTQGVNEKLFF.

This chain joins TRBV29-1 and TRBJ1-2; 7 nucleotides agree with TRBD1. Germline V gene sequence: CDR1 SQVTM, CDR2 ANQGSEA. V shed 7 bases, J shed 6 bases, and the junction held 11 bases outside the gene matches. The CDR3 length is 13 residues. The CDR3 region is CSGLTGESDGYTF. CDR3 bases: TGCAGCGGACTAACAGGGGAATCCGATGGCTACACCTTC.

The chain links TRBV2 to TRBJ1-2; D is uncertain. Germline CDR1 SNHLY, CDR2 FYNNEI. Trimming removed 1 base at V and 4 bases at J, with 7 bases between. This CDR3 is built from 13 residues. Written as DNA, the CDR3 is TGTGCCAGCAGTGAAGTCAGAACCTATGGCTACACCTTC. Protein sequence: CASSEVRTYGYTF.

In this sample, this clone turned up once. The J gene is TRBJ1-3, the V gene TRBV15; D is possibly TRBD1 (6 bases). Germline V gene sequence: CDR1 LNHNV, CDR2 YYDKDF (reference sequence). The CDR3 contains 14 residues. Trimming left V 3 bases short and J 6 bases short, with 12 bases between. Here the CDR3 DNA reads TGTGCCACCAGCAGCGGACAGAGCCCAAACACCATATATTTT. Protein product: CATSSGQSPNTIYF. The whole variable domain, filled in from reference TRBV15 and TRBJ1-3, reads DAMVIQNPRYQVTQFGKPVTLSCSQTLNHNVMYWYQQKSSQAPKLLFHYYDKDFNNEADTPDNFQSRRPNTSFCFLDIRSPGLGDTAMYLCATSSGQSPNTIYFGEGSWLTVV.

This clone was detected once. This chain connects TRBV2 to TRBJ1-2, with D hard to call. The germline CDR1 and CDR2 sequences are SNHLY and FYNNEI. This CDR3 is built from 12 residues. Trimming stripped 10 bases from V and 2 bases from J, with 11 bases between. The DNA for the CDR3 is TGTGCCATAATGGCCGGCAACTATGGCTACACCTTC. It codes for CAIMAGNYGYTF.

The V gene is TRBV7-9, the J gene TRBJ2-5, with no clear D. The length of the CDR3 is 14 residues. The germline CDR1 and CDR2 sequences are SEHNR and FQNEAQ (reference sequence). The V end lost 4 bases, the J end lost 1 base, and 10 bases lay between the germline ends. CDR3 amino acids: CASSSTWTQETQYF. The CDR3, as DNA: TGTGCCAGCAGCTCGACCTGGACCCAAGAGACCCAGTACTTC.

This chain joins TRBV4-1 and TRBJ1-1; D perhaps matches TRBD1 (5 bases). Trimming stripped 4 bases from V and 4 bases from J, with 10 bases between. The CDR3 has 13 amino acids. The germline V gene has CDR1 MGHRA and CDR2 YSYEKL. The CDR3 loop reads CASSRGGITEAFF. The CDR3 DNA reads as TGCGCCAGCAGCCGTGGGGGTATCACTGAAGCTTTCTTT.

This clone was seen a handful of times. The chain combines TRBV5-4 with TRBJ1-5, with D unclear. This CDR3 contains 13 residues. Trimming shortened V by 4 bases and J by 4 bases, and 9 bases separated the two germline ends. Germline V gene sequence: CDR1 SGHNT, CDR2 YYREEE (reference sequence). Here the CDR3 reads CASSPGGNQPQHF. The CDR3 nucleotides are TGTGCCAGCAGCCCCGGCGGAAATCAGCCCCAGCATTTT. Drawing the rest from reference TRBV5-4 and TRBJ1-5, the complete variable domain is ETGVTQSPTHLIKTRGQQVTLRCSSQSGHNTVSWYQQALGQGPQFIFQYYREEENGRGNFPPRFSGLQFPNYSSELNVNALELDDSALYLCASSPGGNQPQHFGDGTRLSIL.

J is TRBJ1-1 and V is TRBV30; D gene ambiguous. Germline V gene sequence: CDR1 GTSNPN, CDR2 SVGIG (reference sequence). Trimming removed 3 bases from V and 5 bases from J, with 13 bases in between. This CDR3 contains 13 residues. The CDR3 sequence: CAWSAFSETEAFF. CDR3 coding DNA: TGTGCCTGGAGCGCTTTCAGTGAGACTGAAGCTTTCTTT.

This chain connects TRBV28 to TRBJ1-2, with D tentatively TRBD1 (6 bases). Trimming pared 6 bases from V and 4 bases from J, leaving 12 bases between. CDR3 length equals 13 residues. Germline assignment: CDR1 MDHEN and CDR2 SYDVKM. CDR3 sequence: CASRIDRLYGYTF. The CDR3 nucleotides are TGTGCCAGCAGAATCGACAGGCTCTATGGCTACACCTTC.

V usage is TRBV28 and J usage is TRBJ1-5; a possible D gene is TRBD1 (6 bases). Trimming removed 6 bases from V and 2 bases from J, with 11 bases in between. The germline gives CDR1 MDHEN, CDR2 SYDVKM. CDR3 length: 14 amino acids. CDR3 DNA sequence: TGTGCCAGCAGGACAGAGGGGGGCAATCAGCCCCAGCATTTT. The encoded protein is CASRTEGGNQPQHF.

The J gene is TRBJ1-2, the V gene TRBV24-1; tentatively, D is TRBD1 (6 bases). The V and J ends lost 5 bases and 7 bases respectively, with 19 bases between them. Germline assignment: CDR1 KGHDR and CDR2 SFDVKD. The CDR3 length is 15 residues. The CDR3 loop is CATSAPGVGSSGYTF. CDR3 bases: TGTGCCACCAGTGCCCCAGGGGTGGGGTCGTCTGGCTACACCTTC.

This chain joins TRBV7-9 and TRBJ2-5; D may match TRBD1 or TRBD2 (5 bases each). This CDR3 comprises 16 residues. Per the germline V gene, CDR1 is SEHNR and CDR2 is FQNEAQ (reference sequence). Deletions cut 5 bases from V and 5 bases from J, with 21 bases between. This CDR3 reads CASSDTGTPVSETQYF. In nucleotides, the CDR3 is TGTGCCAGCAGCGACACCGGGACGCCCGTGTCGGAGACCCAGTACTTC.

The chain carries TRBV5-1 and TRBJ1-5; 9 bases are a match to TRBD1. There are 15 residues in the CDR3. The germline CDR1 and CDR2 sequences are SGHRS and YFSETQ. The ends lost 0 bases at V and 6 bases at J; junction bases unmatched: 4. DNA for the CDR3: TGCGCCAGCAGCTTGGACAGGGGGCAAGGTCAGCCCCAGCATTTT. Amino acid sequence: CASSLDRGQGQPQHF.